This passage covers 4 T cell receptor beta chains from one sample sequenced in a study of T cells after somatic rescue of genetic block. The protocol was immunoSEQ multiplex PCR, while the TCRdb copy is restricted to in-frame clones and leaves out a portion. The repertoire consists of 12,000 to 15,000 clones, with around 68% occurring once and the leading ten covering around 28%. Sequenced sample: peripheral blood mononuclear cells (PBMCs). The receptor set was obtained from a man aged 18 to 30.

The CDR3 nucleotides are TGTGCCAGCAGCTTAAGGGGGGAGTCCTCCTACGAGCAGTACTTC. It is translated as CASSLRGESSYEQYF. The rearrangement links TRBV7-6 to TRBJ2-7, with D tentatively TRBD1 or TRBD2 (6 bases each). CDR3 length: 15 amino acids. The V gene lost 2 bases and the J gene lost 0 bases, with 11 bases spanning the gap. Looked up from germline, CDR1 is SGHVS and CDR2 is FNYEAQ.

The chain recombines TRBV6-5 with TRBJ2-7, with D possibly being TRBD1 or TRBD2 (5 bases each). V was shortened by 6 bases and J by 6 bases, with 21 bases between the two germline ends. Germline CDR1 and CDR2: MNHEY and SVGAGI. The length of the CDR3 is 15 residues. In DNA form, the CDR3 reads TGTGCCAGCAGCGGAACCCCTGGGACCCCCGTCGAGCAGTACTTC. This sequence encodes CASSGTPGTPVEQYF.

This clone appeared a single time. The rearrangement links TRBV28 to TRBJ2-6, with D possibly being TRBD1 (6 bases). V was cut by 5 bases and J by 2 bases, with 16 bases left in between. Germline CDR1 MDHEN, CDR2 SYDVKM. This CDR3 has 17 residues. Here the CDR3 DNA reads TGTGCCAGCAGTACCCCGGGCCGGACAGCTGGGGCCAACGTCCTGACTTTC. Translation: CASSTPGRTAGANVLTF.

CDR3 loop: CASSQDRYQPQHF. CDR3 bases: TGTGCCAGCAGTCAGGACCGGTATCAGCCCCAGCATTTT. V gene TRBV6-5 combines with J gene TRBJ1-5; no firm D call. Trimming cost V 5 bases and J 5 bases, with 10 bases left between them. From germline, CDR1 is MNHEY and CDR2 SVGAGI. The CDR3 runs 13 residues.